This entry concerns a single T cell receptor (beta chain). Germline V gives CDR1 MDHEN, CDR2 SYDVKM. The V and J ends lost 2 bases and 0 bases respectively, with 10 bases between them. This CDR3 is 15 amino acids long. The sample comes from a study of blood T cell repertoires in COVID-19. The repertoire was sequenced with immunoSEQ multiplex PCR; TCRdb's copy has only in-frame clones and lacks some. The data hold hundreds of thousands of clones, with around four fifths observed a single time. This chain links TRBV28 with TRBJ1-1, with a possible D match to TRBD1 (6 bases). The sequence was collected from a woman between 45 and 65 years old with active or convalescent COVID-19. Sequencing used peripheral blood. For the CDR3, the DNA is TGTGCCAGCAGTTTAGGGGGGGCGGTGAACACTGAAGCTTTCTTT. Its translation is CASSLGGAVNTEAFF.